The 19 T cell receptor beta chains in this list originate from one sample, sequenced in a study of monozygotic twins with inflammatory bowel disease. From its re-call of the 5' RACE reads, TCRdb lists each CDR3 protein once, without DNA. This listing includes some 190,000 distinct CDR3 sequences. The sequencing input was blood. These receptors were obtained from a human donor with ulcerative colitis or Crohn's disease, or a healthy co-twin of an affected twin (not recorded which).

The V call is TRBV5-1, the J call TRBJ1-6. The CDR3 is 14 residues long. CDR1 SGHRS and CDR2 YFSETQ come from the germline V gene. CDR3 residues: CASSDGQVNSPLHF.

This chain joins TRBV12-3 or TRBV12-4 and TRBJ2-7; TCRdb indicates TRBD2, and absent DNA this call remains unverified. CDR3 length: 15 residues. CDR3 protein: CASSPEAGGAYEQYF.

The chain employs TRBV6-1 and TRBJ1-3; there is no DNA to check the TCRdb D call of TRBD1. CDR1 and CDR2 from the germline V gene are MNHNS and SASEGT. The CDR3 has 17 residues. CDR3 sequence reads: CASSDHTRRVSGNTIYF.

The J gene is TRBJ1-2, the V gene TRBV20-1. The CDR3 is 13 residues long. The germline V gene has CDR1 DFQATT and CDR2 SNEGSKA (reference sequence). CDR3 region: CSARDGRDYGYTF.

The V and J genes are TRBV5-1 and TRBJ1-1; without DNA, the TCRdb call of TRBD1 cannot be checked. The CDR3 spans 15 residues. CDR1 and CDR2 (germline): SGHRS, YFSETQ. This CDR3 reads CASSPGQGQNTEAFF.

The chain is built from TRBV7-9 and TRBJ2-7. The CDR3 runs to 14 residues. Looked up from germline, CDR1 is SEHNR and CDR2 is FQNEAQ (reference sequence). The CDR3 region is CASSLEGSTYEQYF. Full variable domain (outside the CDR3, taken from reference TRBV7-9 and TRBJ2-7): DTGVSQNPRHKITKRGQNVTFRCDPISEHNRLYWYRQTLGQGPEFLTYFQNEAQLEKSRLLSDRFSAERPKGSFSTLEIQRTEQGDSAMYLCASSLEGSTYEQYFGPGTRLTVT.

CDR3 in amino acids: CASSEDSGGTDTQYF. The J gene is TRBJ2-3, the V gene TRBV6-1; with no DNA, the TCRdb D assignment of TRBD2 cannot be verified. Germline CDR1 and CDR2: MNHNS and SASEGT. The CDR3 has 15 amino acids.

The chain uses TRBV7-2 and TRBJ2-7; TCRdb gives TRBD1 as the D gene, but with no DNA this cannot be confirmed. Germline-derived CDR1 and CDR2 are SGHTA and FQGNSA. This CDR3 contains 11 residues. The CDR3 protein is CASSGGTQQYF.

This chain joins TRBV19 and TRBJ1-5. CDR1 and CDR2 from the germline V gene are LNHDA and SQIVND (reference sequence). This CDR3 is 17 amino acids long. This chain's CDR3 is CASSIYAVSSMNQPQHF.

The chain is built from TRBV7-9 and TRBJ1-6. CDR1 is SEHNR, CDR2 FQNEAQ, per germline (reference sequence). The CDR3 is made up of 12 amino acids. This chain's CDR3 is CASSPENSPLHF.

The chain employs TRBV20-1 and TRBJ1-4. Germline-derived CDR1 and CDR2 are DFQATT and SNEGSKA (reference sequence). The CDR3 consists of 13 residues. The CDR3 loop is CSAGRAPNEKLFF.

The CDR3 here is CASSQGGQGPYGYTF. V is TRBV3-1 and J is TRBJ1-2; TCRdb selects TRBD1, and the lack of DNA leaves this call unchecked. The CDR3 sequence is 15 residues long. The germline V gene has CDR1 LGHDT and CDR2 YNNKEL (reference sequence).

CDR3 region: CASSVNRNTEAFF. The V gene is TRBV6-1, the J gene TRBJ1-1. Germline V CDR1 and CDR2: MNHNS, SASEGT. This CDR3 has 13 residues.

V and J are TRBV5-1 and TRBJ2-7; TCRdb proposes TRBD2, but this gene call is untestable without DNA. The CDR3 has 15 residues. Germline V lookup: CDR1 SGHRS, CDR2 YFSETQ. The CDR3 reads CASSLASGGYYEQYF.

The chain employs TRBV5-1 and TRBJ2-7; TCRdb reports TRBD1, a call that lacks DNA to check it against. The germline gives CDR1 SGHRS, CDR2 YFSETQ. CDR3 size: 15 residues. This chain's CDR3 is CASSLALGQEPEQYF.

The CDR3 loop is CASSLHRGSYEQYF. The chain recombines TRBV7-9 with TRBJ2-7. This CDR3 is built from 14 residues. The germline V gene has CDR1 SEHNR and CDR2 FQNEAQ (reference sequence).

This rearrangement joins TRBV27 to TRBJ2-7; no DNA is available, so the TRBD1 call from TCRdb remains unchecked. CDR1 is MNHEY, CDR2 SMNVEV, per germline (reference sequence). The CDR3 is made up of 15 amino acids. The CDR3 spells CAGSPWTGAAYEQYF.

The chain has TRBV5-1 and TRBJ1-1; the D call from TCRdb, TRBD1, cannot be confirmed without DNA. The CDR3 contains 16 residues. From germline, CDR1 is SGHRS and CDR2 YFSETQ. CDR3 residues: CASRATGPALNTEAFF.

The rearrangement links TRBV7-9 to TRBJ2-5; lacking DNA, the TRBD2 call made by TCRdb goes unchecked. Germline V gene lookup returns CDR1 SEHNR and CDR2 FQNEAQ (reference sequence). The CDR3 length is 15 residues. CDR3 sequence reads: CASSLRTSGEETQYF.